A single sample gave rise to the 23 T cell receptor beta chains below, sequenced in a study of cytomegalovirus exposure and HLA in healthy donors. TCRdb's table, derived via immunoSEQ multiplex PCR, lists solely in-frame clones and lacks some. Altogether around 300,000 clones are present, 80% to 90% being singletons, with the ten largest covering 1%. The sequenced sample consisted of PBMCs. These receptors were collected from a woman aged 18-29 years in good health and CMV-seronegative.

A single count supports this clone. The chain carries TRBV2 and TRBJ2-7; no clear D. The germline V gene encodes CDR1 SNHLY and CDR2 FYNNEI. Trimming pared 4 bases from V and 7 bases from J, leaving 11 bases between. The CDR3 loop spans 12 amino acids. CDR3 bases: TGTGCCAGCAGTGGGCCCACGCGGGAGCAGTACTTC. Translating gives CASSGPTREQYF.

The rearrangement joins TRBV5-1 to TRBJ2-1, with 8 bases matching TRBD2. This CDR3 contains 14 residues. The V gene's germline CDR1 is SGHRS and CDR2 YFSETQ. Trimming at V came to 5 bases and at J to 2 bases, leaving 3 bases not matched to a gene. The DNA for the CDR3 is TGCGCCAGCAGAGCGGGGGATCCCTACAATGAGCAGTTCTTC. This sequence encodes CASRAGDPYNEQFF.

The J gene is TRBJ2-2, the V gene TRBV2; 7 bases fit TRBD1. The V segment lost 6 bases and the J segment 2 bases; nucleotides outside the gene matches: 3. Germline CDR1 and CDR2: SNHLY and FYNNEI. This CDR3 is 14 amino acids long. The CDR3 loop reads CASRGTANTGELFF. In DNA, the CDR3 is TGTGCCAGCAGAGGGACAGCTAACACCGGGGAGCTGTTTTTT.

V usage is TRBV7-9 and J usage is TRBJ2-7, with D perhaps matching TRBD1 (5 bases). CDR1 SEHNR and CDR2 FQNEAQ come from the germline V gene (reference sequence). The CDR3 is 13 residues long. V lost 0 bases and J 2 bases, leaving 5 bases between the germline ends. CDR3 in DNA: TGTGCCAGCAGCTTAGCGGACACCTACGAGCAGTACTTC. It translates to CASSLADTYEQYF.

V is TRBV9 and J is TRBJ2-5, with 9 nucleotides matching TRBD1. The CDR3 has 16 amino acids. Looked up from germline, CDR1 is SGDLS and CDR2 is YYNGEE. The ends lost 0 bases at V and 1 base at J; junction bases unmatched: 4. The CDR3 is CASSVVGTGRQETQYF. Written as DNA, the CDR3 is TGTGCCAGCAGCGTAGTTGGGACAGGGCGCCAAGAGACCCAGTACTTC.

The V and J genes are TRBV5-4 and TRBJ2-3; 10 bases are shared with TRBD2. This CDR3 contains 14 residues. The J segment lost 6 bases and the V segment lost 3 bases, leaving 4 bases of the junction unmatched. Per the germline V gene, CDR1 is SGHNT and CDR2 is YYREEE (reference sequence). CDR3 sequence reads: CASSWASGSDTQYF. In DNA form, the CDR3 reads TGTGCCAGCAGCTGGGCTAGCGGGAGTGATACGCAGTATTTT.

This chain connects TRBV6-5 to TRBJ1-2; TRBD1 matches 11 bases. CDR1 MNHEY and CDR2 SVGAGI come from the germline V gene. The CDR3 has 14 amino acids. V dropped 7 bases and J dropped 8; count of bases not matched to a gene: 9. CDR3 amino acids: CASTSADRGRGYTF. The CDR3 DNA follows: TGTGCCAGCACCTCAGCGGACAGGGGGCGCGGCTACACCTTC.

The CDR3 region has the DNA TGCGCCAGCAGCTTGGACAGGAAGCAGTTCTTC. Its translation: CASSLDRKQFF. The chain is built from TRBV5-1 and TRBJ2-1, with D possibly being TRBD1 (5 bases). CDR1 and CDR2 (germline): SGHRS, YFSETQ. Trimming took off 0 bases at V and 11 bases at J, with 6 bases between the two ends. The CDR3 consists of 11 residues.

This sequence joins TRBV27 and TRBJ2-4; D ambiguous. The germline V and J ends were trimmed by 6 bases and 0 bases, with 6 bases remaining between them. The CDR3 has 13 amino acids. From germline, CDR1 is MNHEY and CDR2 SMNVEV (reference sequence). This CDR3 reads CASRFLAKNIQYF. The CDR3 DNA follows: TGTGCCAGCAGGTTTCTAGCCAAAAACATTCAGTACTTC.

The chain couples TRBV29-1 to TRBJ2-6, with a weak D call TRBD2 (7 bases). In germline, CDR1 is SQVTM, CDR2 ANQGSEA. Trimming cost V 8 bases and J 4 bases, with 15 bases left between them. The CDR3 totals 14 residues. CDR3 nucleotide sequence: TGCAGCACCCGAGGGGGGGAAGGGGCCAACGTCCTGACTTTC. Translation gives CSTRGGEGANVLTF.

The chain couples TRBV2 to TRBJ2-2; D gene ambiguous. Deletions cut 6 bases from V and 8 bases from J, with 16 bases between. Germline values: CDR1 SNHLY, CDR2 FYNNEI. This CDR3 contains 14 residues. In DNA form, the CDR3 reads TGTGCCAGCAGCGTAGAGAAACAACAGGGGGAGCTGTTTTTT. It encodes CASSVEKQQGELFF.

This clone was observed a few times. One end of the junction varies from germline; a read error may be responsible. The chain employs TRBV27 and TRBJ1-5; unclear D gene. The CDR3 covers 14 residues. Germline V gives CDR1 MNHEY, CDR2 SMNVEV (reference sequence). CDR3 residues: CASSFDRSNQPQHF. As DNA, the CDR3 is TGTGCCAGTAGTTTTGATCGGAGTAATCAGCCCCAGCATTTT.

The V gene is TRBV6-5, the J gene TRBJ1-4, with TRBD1 matching over 7 bases. The CDR3 covers 14 residues. Looked up from germline, CDR1 is MNHEY and CDR2 is SVGAGI. The V gene end was trimmed by 2 bases and the J gene end by 5 bases; junction bases not matched to a gene: 2. CDR3 in DNA: TGTGCCAGCAGTTACGAGACAGGGAATGAAAAACTGTTTTTT. Its translation: CASSYETGNEKLFF.

This chain links TRBV6-5 with TRBJ1-1, with D possibly matching TRBD1 (6 bases). V lost 2 bases and J 5 bases, leaving 12 bases between the germline ends. The length of the CDR3 is 14 residues. The germline CDR1 and CDR2 sequences are MNHEY and SVGAGI. The CDR3 is CASSYQGPGTEAFF. The CDR3 DNA follows: TGTGCCAGCAGTTACCAGGGGCCGGGGACTGAAGCTTTCTTT.

The chain links TRBV7-9 to TRBJ1-5; 9 bases agree with TRBD1. Trimming took 5 bases from V and 1 from J; bases not matched to a gene: 3. The CDR3 is 15 residues long. CDR1 and CDR2 (germline): SEHNR, FQNEAQ (reference sequence). In nucleotides, the CDR3 is TGTGCCAGCAGCCCGGGGACAGGGAGCAATCAGCCCCAGCATTTT. This translates into CASSPGTGSNQPQHF.

This clone appeared a single time. The chain recombines TRBV4-1 with TRBJ2-1; TRBD2 agrees at 7 bases. This CDR3 is built from 17 residues. Unmatched junction bases numbered 13, after V lost 4 bases and J lost 4 bases. Germline loops: CDR1 MGHRA, CDR2 YSYEKL. CDR3 in DNA: TGCGCCAGCAGCCCGAGCACCCTAGCGGAACTTTACAATGAGCAGTTCTTC. This gives the protein CASSPSTLAELYNEQFF.

This clone was seen only a few times. The CDR3, as DNA: TGCGCCAGCAGCCAAGAGCCAGCGGGGACCGCCGGGGAGCTGTTTTTT. Translation gives CASSQEPAGTAGELFF. The chain carries TRBV4-1 and TRBJ2-2; TRBD2 matches at 7 bases. The CDR3 is 16 amino acids. J was trimmed by 6 bases and V by 0 bases; bases with no gene match: 7. Germline V gene sequence: CDR1 MGHRA, CDR2 YSYEKL.

This chain connects TRBV7-9 to TRBJ1-1, with D hard to call. This CDR3 has 13 amino acids. Trimming shortened V by 5 bases and J by 6 bases, and 13 bases separated the two germline ends. The V gene's germline CDR1 is SEHNR and CDR2 FQNEAQ (reference sequence). DNA of the CDR3: TGTGCCAGCAGCCCCCAGGATTCTTCTGAAGCTTTCTTT. Translating gives CASSPQDSSEAFF.

The chain combines TRBV9 with TRBJ2-5; 11 bases match TRBD1. This CDR3 comprises 16 residues. V trimming: 1 base; J trimming: 5 bases; junction bases outside the gene matches: 7. The V gene's germline CDR1 is SGDLS and CDR2 YYNGEE. CDR3 loop: CASSVTGQGVRETQYF. The DNA for the CDR3 is TGTGCCAGCAGCGTAACGGGACAGGGGGTGAGGGAGACCCAGTACTTC.

In its sample, this clone was seen once. The chain is built from TRBV18 and TRBJ2-2; 8 positions match TRBD1. CDR3 length: 15 residues. Germline V gives CDR1 KGHSH, CDR2 LQKENI. Unmatched junction bases numbered 3, after V lost 2 bases and J lost 4 bases. The CDR3 loop reads CASSPTGGGTGELFF. The CDR3 region has the DNA TGTGCCAGCTCACCAACAGGGGGTGGCACCGGGGAGCTGTTTTTT. The whole variable domain, remainder taken from reference TRBV18 and TRBJ2-2, is NAGVMQNPRHLVRRRGQEARLRCSPMKGHSHVYWYRQLPEEGLKFMVYLQKENIIDESGMPKERFSAEFPKEGPSILRIQQVVRGDSAAYFCASSPTGGGTGELFFGEGSRLTVL.

The chain links TRBV5-6 to TRBJ2-1, with TRBD2 matching over 8 bases. Trimming cost V 0 bases and J 7 bases; bases outside gene matches: 6. The CDR3 length is 15 residues. Germline CDR1 is SGHDT and CDR2 is YYEEEE. CDR3 sequence: CASSLGGGGRNEQFF. The CDR3, as DNA: TGTGCCAGCAGCTTGGGTGGCGGGGGGCGGAATGAGCAGTTCTTC. Variable domain in full (rest from reference TRBV5-6 and TRBJ2-1): DAGVTQSPTHLIKTRGQQVTLRCSPKSGHDTVSWYQQALGQGPQFIFQYYEEEERQRGNFPDRFSGHQFPNYSSELNVNALLLGDSALYLCASSLGGGGRNEQFFGPGTRLTVL.

V gene TRBV7-2 combines with J gene TRBJ2-4; D is possibly TRBD1 (5 bases). Germline V CDR1 and CDR2: SGHTA, FQGNSA. This CDR3 has 19 residues. Deletions cut 0 bases from V and 0 bases from J, with 18 bases between. The CDR3 protein is CASSLAPPQWGLAKNIQYF. The CDR3 nucleotides are TGTGCCAGCAGCTTAGCGCCTCCCCAGTGGGGCCTAGCCAAAAACATTCAGTACTTC.

V is TRBV21-1 and J is TRBJ2-5; the table's TRBD1 call for D was not verified on the DNA. TRBV21-1 is described as a pseudogene. CDR3 length: 17 residues. The CDR3 DNA follows: TGTGCCAGCAGCAAAGTAGGGCACAGGGGAATAAGAGTCCCCCAGTACTTC. Translation gives CASSKVGHRGIRVPQYF.